The TCR beta chain under discussion was sequenced for a study of blood T cell repertoires in COVID-19. Study at large: Donors in the United States, Italy and Spain gave samples during acute or convalescent COVID-19.

With V trimmed by 6 bases and J by 0 bases, 7 bases remained unmatched. The CDR3 has 16 residues. Per germline, CDR1 SNHLY and CDR2 FYNNEI. In the original workflow: By means of reference gene primer amplification, nucleated cell counts were estimated. The method was immunoSEQ multiplex PCR; TCRdb's version includes in-frame clones alone and lacks a portion of them. V, J and clone size derive from that table, while D and trimming were established from the DNA sequence. The table includes more than 65,000 clones, 80% to 90% detected once. The sample consisted of peripheral blood. The chain links TRBV2 to TRBJ2-3; 9 bases line up with TRBD2. The receptor's source is a man aged 45-60 years with active COVID-19. CDR3 DNA sequence: TGTGCCAGCAGACTCCGACTAGCGGCTAGCACAGATACGCAGTATTTT. Translated, it gives CASRLRLAASTDTQYF.